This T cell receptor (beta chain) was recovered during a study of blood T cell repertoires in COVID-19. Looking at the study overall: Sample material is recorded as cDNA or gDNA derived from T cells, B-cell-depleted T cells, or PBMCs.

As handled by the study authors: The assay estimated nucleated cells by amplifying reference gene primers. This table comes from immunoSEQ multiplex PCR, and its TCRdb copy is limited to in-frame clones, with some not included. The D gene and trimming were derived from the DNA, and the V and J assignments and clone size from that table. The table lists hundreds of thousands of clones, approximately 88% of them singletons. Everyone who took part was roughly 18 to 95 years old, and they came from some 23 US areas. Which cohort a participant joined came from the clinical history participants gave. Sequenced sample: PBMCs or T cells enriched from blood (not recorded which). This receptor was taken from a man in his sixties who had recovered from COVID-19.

The CDR3 region has the DNA TGTGCCAGCTCACCACCGAGGGGGACAGGGAACAATGAGCAGTTCTTC. It is translated as CASSPPRGTGNNEQFF. This chain connects TRBV18 to TRBJ2-1, with 9 bases identical to TRBD1. Germline V gene sequence: CDR1 KGHSH, CDR2 LQKENI. The CDR3 has 16 residues. The trim removed 0 bases at V and 5 bases at J, leaving 5 bases unmatched.